What follows are 27 T cell receptor beta chains derived from one specimen sequenced in a study of blood T cell repertoires in COVID-19. The data were produced by immunoSEQ multiplex PCR, yet TCRdb's version contains in-frame clones alone and is incomplete. Of around 100,000 clones in the sample, about 85% were seen once. Input material: peripheral blood. The source of these receptors is a middle-aged man with acute or convalescent COVID-19.

The chain carries TRBV6-2 or TRBV6-3 and TRBJ2-1; 8 nucleotides align to TRBD2. In germline, CDR1 is MNHEY, CDR2 SVGEGT. CDR3 length: 17 residues. Unmatched junction bases numbered 8, after V lost 2 bases and J lost 2 bases. CDR3 sequence reads: CASSYDSRGGPYNEQFF. CDR3 bases: TGTGCCAGCAGTTACGATTCTCGGGGGGGCCCCTACAATGAGCAGTTCTTC.

The rearrangement joins TRBV12-3 or TRBV12-4 to TRBJ2-7; possible D gene TRBD2, 5 bases. V was cut by 7 bases and J by 6 bases, with 16 bases left in between. The CDR3 contains 13 residues. The CDR3 reads CASTSRALGEQYF. In DNA, the CDR3 is TGTGCCAGCACCTCGCGGGCTCTGGGCGAGCAGTACTTC.

J is TRBJ1-1 and V is TRBV5-1; D unresolved. V dropped 3 bases and J dropped 2 bases, with 8 bases sitting between them. The CDR3 length is 13 residues. CDR1 is SGHRS and CDR2 is YFSETQ in the germline V gene. The CDR3: CASSSTRNTEAFF. The CDR3 DNA reads TGCGCCAGCAGCTCCACACGAAACACTGAAGCTTTCTTT.

This chain uses TRBV7-9 with TRBJ2-1; 10 nucleotides match TRBD2. CDR1 is SEHNR, CDR2 FQNEAQ, per germline (reference sequence). V dropped 1 base and J dropped 7; count of bases not matched to a gene: 10. This CDR3 is built from 17 residues. CDR3 in DNA: TGTGCCAGCAGCTTAGGGTACCTAGCGGGGGAAATTAATGAGCAGTTCTTC. It yields the protein CASSLGYLAGEINEQFF.

V is TRBV25-1 and J is TRBJ2-1; 7 bases line up with TRBD1. With 3 bases clipped from V and 4 bases from J, the junction kept 15 bases outside the gene matches. This CDR3 contains 18 residues. CDR1 MGHDK and CDR2 SYGVNS come from the germline V gene. The chain's CDR3 is CASSDLLSPGTAYNEQFF. As DNA, the CDR3 is TGTGCCAGCAGTGATCTCCTGTCCCCCGGGACAGCTTACAATGAGCAGTTCTTC.

The V and J genes are TRBV19 and TRBJ2-7; 10 nucleotides line up with TRBD1. Trimming took 1 base from V and 1 from J; bases not matched to a gene: 1. The CDR3 runs 15 residues. In germline, CDR1 is LNHDA, CDR2 SQIVND (reference sequence). CDR3 amino acids: CASSIGTGGSYEQYF. CDR3 sequence (DNA): TGTGCCAGTAGTATAGGGACAGGGGGTTCCTACGAGCAGTACTTC.

V gene TRBV7-2 combines with J gene TRBJ1-1; D gene ambiguous. The CDR3 length is 13 residues. The germline CDR1 and CDR2 sequences are SGHTA and FQGNSA. V dropped 5 bases and J dropped 4 bases, with 11 bases sitting between them. CDR3: CASSLGSTTEAFF. CDR3 nucleotide sequence: TGTGCCAGCAGCCTCGGGTCGACCACTGAAGCTTTCTTT.

The chain carries TRBV29-1 and TRBJ2-1; 8 positions match TRBD1. The CDR3 has 14 amino acids. Germline CDR1 SQVTM, CDR2 ANQGSEA. After removal of 7 bases from V and 9 bases from J, the junction contained 14 bases not matched to a gene. In DNA form, the CDR3 reads TGCAGCGCCCGATCAGGGGGCGCGGACGGTGAGCAGTTCTTC. Protein: CSARSGGADGEQFF.

The chain has TRBV11-2 and TRBJ2-7; 7 nucleotides line up with TRBD2. The CDR3 has 15 residues. Germline-derived CDR1 and CDR2 are SGHAT and FQNNGV. V trimming: 1 base; J trimming: 3 bases; junction bases outside the gene matches: 6. The CDR3: CASSLVAGVNYEQYF. Here the CDR3 DNA reads TGTGCCAGCAGCTTAGTGGCGGGGGTTAACTACGAGCAGTACTTC.

This chain uses TRBV3-1 (or the pseudogene TRBV3-2) with TRBJ1-4; TRBD1 matches 8 bases. J gave up 7 bases and V 5 bases, and 9 bases lay outside the gene matches. This CDR3 is built from 15 residues. Germline CDR1 LGHDT, CDR2 YNNKEL (reference sequence). This chain's CDR3 is CASSDSRGRGEKLFF. DNA of the CDR3: TGTGCCAGCAGCGATTCCAGGGGGCGAGGTGAAAAACTGTTTTTT.

The chain couples TRBV24-1 to TRBJ1-4, with TRBD1 as a possible D gene (6 bases). The CDR3 length is 15 residues. Germline CDR1 and CDR2: KGHDR and SFDVKD. The germline V and J ends were trimmed by 3 bases and 0 bases, with 7 bases remaining between them. Here the CDR3 DNA reads TGTGCCACCAGTGATGGGACAACAACTAATGAAAAACTGTTTTTT. It encodes CATSDGTTTNEKLFF.

The rearrangement joins TRBV7-2 to TRBJ2-5, with TRBD2 as a possible D gene (6 bases). Trimming left V 1 base short and J 5 bases short, with 11 bases between. Germline CDR1 SGHTA, CDR2 FQGNSA. The CDR3 spans 14 residues. The CDR3 loop reads CASSLVPSVETQYF. As DNA, the CDR3 is TGTGCCAGCAGCTTAGTTCCTAGCGTGGAGACCCAGTACTTC.

A word on this clone: This same CDR3 is encoded by further DNA sequences in the sample. The chain is built from TRBV18 and TRBJ2-1, with D possibly matching TRBD2 (5 bases). Trimming shortened V by 2 bases and J by 8 bases, and 13 bases separated the two germline ends. Germline CDR1 KGHSH, CDR2 LQKENI. CDR3 length: 14 residues. In DNA, the CDR3 is TGTGCCAGCTCACCATTCGGGTCGAGGGATGAGCAGTTCTTC. Translated, it gives CASSPFGSRDEQFF.

The count of this clone is one. The V gene is TRBV4-1, the J gene TRBJ2-3; D may be TRBD2 (7 bases). Trimming took off 0 bases at V and 1 base at J, with 11 bases between the two ends. In germline, CDR1 is MGHRA, CDR2 YSYEKL. The CDR3 is 16 residues long. Here the CDR3 reads CASSQEGGAGTDTQYF. The CDR3 DNA sequence: TGCGCCAGCAGCCAAGAAGGGGGGGCGGGCACAGATACGCAGTATTTT.

This clone has just a few counts. The chain is built from TRBV30 and TRBJ1-2; D is possibly TRBD1 (6 bases). Trimming cost V 0 bases and J 6 bases, with 11 bases left between them. Germline CDR1 is GTSNPN and CDR2 is SVGIG (reference sequence). The CDR3 length is 13 residues. CDR3 DNA: TGTGCCTGGAGTGTTCGACAGGCGGATGGCTACACCTTC. Its translation is CAWSVRQADGYTF.

The J gene is TRBJ2-5, the V gene TRBV20-1, with 7 bases fitting TRBD2. Germline CDR1 and CDR2: DFQATT and SNEGSKA (reference sequence). The CDR3 totals 15 residues. V trimming: 3 bases; J trimming: 0 bases; junction bases outside the gene matches: 7. CDR3 region: CSASSPLADQETQYF. DNA for the CDR3: TGCAGTGCTAGTTCCCCCCTAGCGGACCAAGAGACCCAGTACTTC.

J is TRBJ1-2 and V is TRBV12-3 or TRBV12-4; maybe TRBD1 (5 bases). V lost 6 bases to trimming and J lost 8 bases, with 16 bases between them. The CDR3 sequence is 13 residues long. The DNA of the CDR3 is TGTGCCAGCAGGCGTGTGGGGCTCTACGGCTACACCTTC. It translates to CASRRVGLYGYTF.

The rearrangement joins TRBV12-3 or TRBV12-4 to TRBJ2-4, with a possible D match to TRBD1 (6 bases). The CDR3 is 12 amino acids. The germline V and J ends were trimmed by 6 bases and 6 bases, with 9 bases remaining between them. CDR3 loop: CASRLGGNIQYF. The CDR3 DNA sequence: TGTGCCAGCAGGCTAGGGGGAAACATTCAGTACTTC.

The rearrangement uses TRBV27 and TRBJ1-2; 8 bases match TRBD1. CDR3 size: 17 residues. CDR1 and CDR2 from the germline V gene are MNHEY and SMNVEV (reference sequence). V lost 6 bases, J lost 4 bases, and 16 bases stayed unmatched. The CDR3 region is CASSLTDQGAPSYGYTF. CDR3 nucleotides: TGTGCCAGCAGCCTTACCGACCAGGGGGCCCCTTCCTATGGCTACACCTTC.

J is TRBJ2-3 and V is TRBV4-1, with TRBD1 matching over 7 bases. J lost 0 bases, V lost 1 base, and 10 bases had no gene match. The germline V gene encodes CDR1 MGHRA and CDR2 YSYEKL. This CDR3 is 18 amino acids long. The CDR3 DNA is TGCGCCAGCAGCCAAGGTCTTTCTAGGGGGCCTAGCACAGATACGCAGTATTTT. Translating it yields CASSQGLSRGPSTDTQYF.

This chain joins TRBV25-1 and TRBJ2-3; tentatively, D is TRBD1 (6 bases). The V gene lost 6 bases and the J gene lost 2 bases, with 15 bases spanning the gap. The germline CDR1 and CDR2 sequences are MGHDK and SYGVNS. The CDR3 is 15 residues long. As DNA, the CDR3 is TGTGCCAGCAGAATGGGTGGGGGCCCCACAGATACGCAGTATTTT. This encodes CASRMGGGPTDTQYF.

The chain links TRBV6-5 to TRBJ2-1; D remains unclear. The CDR3 has 13 amino acids. Trimming left V 0 bases short and J 10 bases short, with 10 bases between. CDR1 and CDR2 (germline): MNHEY, SVGAGI. Written as DNA, the CDR3 is TGTGCCAGCAGTTACTCGAACCACATCGAGCAGTTCTTC. Translation gives CASSYSNHIEQFF.

The chain carries TRBV19 and TRBJ1-5, with 7 nucleotides matching TRBD1. The CDR3 extends over 12 amino acids. Germline V CDR1 and CDR2: LNHDA, SQIVND (reference sequence). V shed 2 bases and J 11 bases; nucleotides not matched to a gene: 3. CDR3 sequence reads: CASSIQGVAQHF. Here the CDR3 DNA reads TGTGCCAGTAGTATACAGGGGGTCGCCCAGCATTTT.

This rearrangement joins TRBV7-8 to TRBJ1-5; D uncertain. V lost 2 bases and J lost 0, with 5 bases in between. The length of the CDR3 is 14 residues. Germline V gene sequence: CDR1 SGHVS, CDR2 FQNEAQ. CDR3 loop: CASSLPGSNQPQHF. DNA of the CDR3: TGTGCCAGCAGCTTACCCGGTAGCAATCAGCCCCAGCATTTT. Based on the CDR3 plus reference TRBV7-8 and TRBJ1-5, the full variable domain is GAGVSQSPRYKVAKRGQDVALRCDPISGHVSLFWYQQALGQGPEFLTYFQNEAQLDKSGLPSDRFFAERPEGSVSTLKIQRTQQEDSAVYLCASSLPGSNQPQHFGDGTRLSIL.

This chain links TRBV27 with TRBJ2-1; 11 nucleotides align to TRBD2. The germline V gene encodes CDR1 MNHEY and CDR2 SMNVEV (reference sequence). The CDR3 sequence is 14 residues long. V lost 7 bases, J lost 9 bases, and 8 bases stayed unmatched. DNA of the CDR3: TGTGCCAGCATTCTAGCGGGAGGCTTGGGTGAGCAGTTCTTC. Its protein product is CASILAGGLGEQFF.

The chain has TRBV2 and TRBJ2-2; TRBD1 might be the D (6 bases). V was pared by 4 bases and J by 6 bases, with 12 bases between. The CDR3 contains 14 residues. Germline CDR1 is SNHLY and CDR2 is FYNNEI. CDR3 region: CASSVQGLAGELFF. CDR3 in DNA: TGTGCCAGCAGTGTACAGGGTTTGGCCGGGGAGCTGTTTTTT.

The genes are TRBV4-1 and TRBJ2-3, with 15 bases that match TRBD2. The CDR3 is 18 amino acids. Germline assignment: CDR1 MGHRA and CDR2 YSYEKL. The J segment lost 0 bases and the V segment lost 5 bases, leaving 6 bases of the junction unmatched. The CDR3 DNA sequence: TGCGCCAGCAGCTCCCGGACTAGCGGGGGGGGCAGCACAGATACGCAGTATTTT. Its protein is CASSSRTSGGGSTDTQYF.